The table lists the clone carrying this T cell receptor (beta chain) with many counts. Its antigen is unknown. Time point in this sample: newly diagnosed GD, antithyroid drugs for less than 3 months. Extracted RNA from PBMCs served as the source of the TCR library. V lost 2 bases and J lost 3, with 5 bases in between. The CDR3 consists of 12 residues. Germline loops: CDR1 LGHDT, CDR2 YNNKEL (reference sequence). These data are taken from a study of regulatory T cells in long-lasting Graves disease. Study-level points and caveats: Sample size, which was small, may have reduced accuracy. Lower TCR diversity was seen in persistent Graves' patients than in newly diagnosed ones.

CDR3 regions were amplified by Arm-PCR using iRepertoire HTBI primers to build TCR beta libraries. One entry per CDR3 protein, called by TCRdb with MiXCR from the multiplex PCR reads. Of about 220,000 distinct CDR3 sequences in the sample, around 19% were seen once. These sequences were also reported in another study, on T cells in Graves' hyperthyroidism and ophthalmopathy. That report adds: Hyperthyroidism of Graves' type that showed no ophthalmopathy progression within 18 months was stable. Also found in blood were most expanded thyroid clonotypes above 0.001.

The chain employs TRBV3-1 and TRBJ2-7; D not certain. The sequences come from peripheral blood mononuclear cells (PBMCs), collected at new diagnosis, from a patient treated with antithyroid drugs. This TCR was sampled from a woman in her thirties with Graves disease. CDR3 in DNA: TGTGCCAGCAGCCAATGGAACTACGAGCAGTACTTC. Its translation: CASSQWNYEQYF.